One sample yielded the 3 T cell receptor beta chains listed below, sequenced in a study of regulatory T cells in long-lasting Graves disease. Time point meaning: persistent/refractory GD, antithyroid drugs over 5 years with positive TRAb. PBMC RNA served as the TCR library source. Library construction for TCR beta used iRepertoire HTBI primers and Arm-PCR of CDR3 regions. One entry per CDR3 protein, called by TCRdb with MiXCR from the multiplex PCR reads. The repertoire consists of 700,000 or so distinct CDR3 sequences, with about 30% occurring once and the leading ten covering roughly 41%. The sample was peripheral blood mononuclear cells (PBMCs), taken when the disease was refractory, from a patient treated with antithyroid drugs. These receptors all come from a female donor with Graves disease.

The V and J genes are TRBV19 and TRBJ1-1; possible D gene TRBD1, 6 bases. Germline V gene data show CDR1 as LNHDA and CDR2 as SQIVND (reference sequence). This CDR3 spans 14 amino acids. Trimming removed 1 base at V and 4 bases at J, with 10 bases between. The CDR3 sequence: CASSIGQAITEAFF. CDR3 in DNA: TGTGCCAGTAGTATAGGACAGGCTATCACTGAAGCTTTCTTT.

Details on this clonotype: One junction end disagrees with the germline gene, perhaps due to a read error. The V and J genes are TRBV25-1 and TRBJ1-1; D not certain. The CDR3 has 16 amino acids. Germline CDR1 reads MGHDK; CDR2 reads SYGVNS. As DNA, the CDR3 is TGTGCCGGCAGGTGGGTGCGGCTCATTATGAACACTGAAGCTTTCTTT. It codes for CAGRWVRLIMNTEAFF. Using reference TRBV25-1 and TRBJ1-1 for the parts outside the CDR3, the full variable domain is EADIYQTPRYLVIGTGKKITLECSQTMGHDKMYWYQQDPGMELHLIHYSYGVNSTEKGDLSSESTVSRIRTEHFPLTLESARPSHTSQYLCAGRWVRLIMNTEAFFGQGTRLTVV.

This chain connects TRBV11-1 to TRBJ1-2; unclear D gene. Germline V gene data show CDR1 as SGHAT and CDR2 as FQDESV (reference sequence). The V and J ends lost 5 bases and 2 bases respectively, with 21 bases between them. CDR3 size: 17 residues. In nucleotides, the CDR3 is TGTGCCAGCAGCCCGAAGGGCCGGGCGGTAGTGAACTATGGCTACACCTTC. It translates to CASSPKGRAVVNYGYTF.